A single TCR beta chain is shown here with its context. What it binds is not known. This specimen comes from a study of T cells expressing NK-cell markers. Notes on the study in general: A handful of donors likewise had their CD3+CD56-NKG2C+ fraction led by these clonotypes.

The germline V gene encodes CDR1 SGHAT and CDR2 FQNNGV. This CDR3 comprises 17 residues. TCR beta cDNA was made by 5'RACE template switching with UMIs. TCRdb re-called the 5' RACE reads and gives one entry per CDR3 protein, without DNA. The table gives hundreds of thousands of distinct CDR3 sequences; the top ten clones make up roughly 5.2% of it. This chain connects TRBV11-2 to TRBJ2-1; TCRdb picks TRBD2, but there is no DNA to check that call. The receptor's source is a man aged 18 to 69 in good health. What was sequenced was blood T cells: a sorted CD56 or NKG2C T cell subset, CD4+ or CD8+ T cells, or bulk PBMC T cells (not recorded which). CDR3 residues: CASSLEGSGGFYNEQFF.